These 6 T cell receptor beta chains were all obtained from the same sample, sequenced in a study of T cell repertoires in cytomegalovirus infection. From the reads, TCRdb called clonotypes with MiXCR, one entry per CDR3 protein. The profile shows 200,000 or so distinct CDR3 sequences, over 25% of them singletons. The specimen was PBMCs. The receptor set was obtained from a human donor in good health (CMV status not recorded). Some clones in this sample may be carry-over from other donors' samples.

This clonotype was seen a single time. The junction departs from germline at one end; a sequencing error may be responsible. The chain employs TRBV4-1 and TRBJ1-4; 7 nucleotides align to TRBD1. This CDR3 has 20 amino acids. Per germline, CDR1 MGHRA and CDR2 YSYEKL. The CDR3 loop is CASSQGAGGSGPSRYEKLFF. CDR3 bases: TGTGCCAGCAGCCAAGGGGCAGGGGGAAGTGGCCCCTCTCGGTATGAAAAACTGTTTTTT.

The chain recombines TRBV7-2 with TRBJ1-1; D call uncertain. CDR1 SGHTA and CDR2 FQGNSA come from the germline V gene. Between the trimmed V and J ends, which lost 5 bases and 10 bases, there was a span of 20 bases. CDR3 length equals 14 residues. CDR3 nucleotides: TGTGCCAGCAGCCTACCAAGTATGAGTACCGCAGCTTTCTTT. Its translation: CASSLPSMSTAAFF. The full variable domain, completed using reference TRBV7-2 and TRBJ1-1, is GAGVSQSPSNKVTEKGKDVELRCDPISGHTALYWYRQSLGQGLEFLIYFQGNSAPDKSGLPSDRFSAERTGGSVSTLTIQRTQQEDSAVYLCASSLPSMSTAAFFGQGTRLTVV.

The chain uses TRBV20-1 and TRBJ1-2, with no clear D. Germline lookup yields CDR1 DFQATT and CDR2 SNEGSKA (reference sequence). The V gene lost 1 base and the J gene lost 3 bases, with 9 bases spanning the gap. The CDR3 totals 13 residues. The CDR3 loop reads CSARAPRDYGYTF. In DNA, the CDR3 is TGCAGTGCTAGAGCACCGAGGGACTATGGCTACACCTTC.

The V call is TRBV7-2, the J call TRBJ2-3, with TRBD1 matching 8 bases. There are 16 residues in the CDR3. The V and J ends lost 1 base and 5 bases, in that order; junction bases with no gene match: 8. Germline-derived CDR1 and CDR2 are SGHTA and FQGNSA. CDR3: CASSLVSQGAGDTQYF. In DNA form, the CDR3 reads TGTGCCAGCAGCTTAGTTTCGCAGGGGGCGGGAGATACGCAGTATTTT.

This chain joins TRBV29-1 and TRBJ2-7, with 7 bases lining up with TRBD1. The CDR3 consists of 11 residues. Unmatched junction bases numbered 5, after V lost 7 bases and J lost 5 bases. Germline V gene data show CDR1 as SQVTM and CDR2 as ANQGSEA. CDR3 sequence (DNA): TGCAGCGCTTCCGACAGGGACGAGCAGTACTTC. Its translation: CSASDRDEQYF.

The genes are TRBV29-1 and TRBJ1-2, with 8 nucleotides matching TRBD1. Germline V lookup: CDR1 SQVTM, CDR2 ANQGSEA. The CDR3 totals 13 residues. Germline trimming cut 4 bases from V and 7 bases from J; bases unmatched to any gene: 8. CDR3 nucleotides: TGCAGCGTTGGGTTGGACAGGGCGTTTGGCTACACCTTC. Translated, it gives CSVGLDRAFGYTF.